The rows below give T cell receptor beta chains drawn from one sample of a study of T-cell reconstitution after alpha-beta-depleted transplantation in children. TCRdb processed the PCR reads anew with MiXCR; each CDR3 protein has one entry. Here the sample spans 400,000 to 450,000 distinct CDR3 sequences, around 46% being singletons. The sequencing here drew on PBMCs, taken before TCRalphabeta/CD19-depleted stem cell transplant. Receptors originate from a girl between 2 and 10 years old with aplastic anemia, due to receive a stem cell transplant. Both conserved end residues are part of each CDR3. Fields, in order: CDR3 length, J gene, clone size, D gene, V gene, CDR3 protein, CDR3 DNA. A D gene is named only where the DNA matches it firmly. Clone size is given for some rows only: seen once, a few or many times, or a class if the clone is expanded.

len: 15
j_gene: TRBJ1-2
abundance: NA
d_gene: TRBD1
v_gene: TRBV2
CDR3aa: CASNIQGRGLDGYTF
CDR3nt: TGTGCCAGCAACATACAAGGCAGGGGGCTTGATGGCTACACCTTC

len: 14
j_gene: TRBJ1-1
abundance: NA
d_gene: NA
v_gene: TRBV14
CDR3aa: CASSQAPGRQEAFF
CDR3nt: TGTGCCAGCAGCCAAGCCCCGGGACGGCAGGAAGCTTTCTTT

len: 17
j_gene: TRBJ2-1
abundance: NA
d_gene: TRBD2
v_gene: TRBV7-2
CDR3aa: CASSLAPGRAVYNEQFF
CDR3nt: TGTGCCAGCAGCTTAGCCCCCGGGAGGGCCGTGTACAATGAGCAGTTCTTC

len: 15
j_gene: TRBJ1-4
abundance: NA
d_gene: TRBD1
v_gene: TRBV20-1
CDR3aa: CSARDLQGAGEKLFF
CDR3nt: TGCAGTGCTAGAGATTTACAGGGGGCAGGTGAAAAACTGTTTTTT

len: 10
j_gene: TRBJ2-1
abundance: few
d_gene: NA
v_gene: TRBV29-1
CDR3aa: CSVRDNEQFF
CDR3nt: TGCAGCGTCAGAGACAATGAGCAGTTCTTC

len: 15
j_gene: TRBJ2-7
abundance: NA
d_gene: NA
v_gene: TRBV28
CDR3aa: CASSPPGPSGYEQYF
CDR3nt: TGTGCCAGTTCCCCCCCGGGGCCAAGTGGCTACGAGCAGTACTTC

len: 14
j_gene: TRBJ2-7
abundance: NA
d_gene: TRBD1
v_gene: TRBV18
CDR3aa: CASSPAGQGYEQYF
CDR3nt: TGTGCCAGCTCACCAGCCGGACAGGGATACGAGCAGTACTTC

len: 12
j_gene: TRBJ2-1
abundance: NA
d_gene: NA
v_gene: TRBV19
CDR3aa: CASKPSANEQFF
CDR3nt: TGTGCCAGTAAACCATCAGCGAATGAGCAGTTCTTC

len: 16
j_gene: TRBJ2-7
abundance: NA
d_gene: TRBD1
v_gene: TRBV7-6
CDR3aa: CASSLTTTGYGNEQYF
CDR3nt: TGTGCCAGCAGCTTAACCACGACAGGGTATGGCAACGAGCAGTACTTC

len: 16
j_gene: TRBJ2-3
abundance: NA
d_gene: NA
v_gene: TRBV15
CDR3aa: CATHTIRGTPTDTQYF
CDR3nt: TGTGCCACCCACACTATCCGAGGTACACCCACAGATACGCAGTATTTT

len: 11
j_gene: TRBJ2-7
abundance: many
d_gene: TRBD1
v_gene: TRBV20-1
CDR3aa: CSADRGREQYF
CDR3nt: TGCAGTGCGGACAGGGGGCGCGAGCAGTACTTC

len: 16
j_gene: TRBJ2-3
abundance: NA
d_gene: TRBD2
v_gene: TRBV7-2
CDR3aa: CASSLDVAGGGDTQYF
CDR3nt: TGTGCCAGCAGCTTAGATGTAGCGGGAGGCGGAGATACGCAGTATTTT

len: 14
j_gene: TRBJ1-6
abundance: NA
d_gene: TRBD1
v_gene: TRBV11-2
CDR3aa: CASSATGGVSPLHF
CDR3nt: TGTGCCAGCAGCGCGACAGGGGGCGTGTCACCCCTCCACTTT

len: 14
j_gene: TRBJ2-7
abundance: NA
d_gene: TRBD1
v_gene: TRBV7-3
CDR3aa: CASSLRQGPYEQYF
CDR3nt: TGTGCCAGCAGCTTAAGACAGGGGCCCTACGAGCAGTACTTC

len: 16
j_gene: TRBJ2-5
abundance: NA
d_gene: NA
v_gene: TRBV5-1
CDR3aa: CASSLEATLPWETQYF
CDR3nt: TGCGCCAGCAGCCTGGAGGCGACTCTCCCCTGGGAGACCCAGTACTTC

len: 15
j_gene: TRBJ2-3
abundance: NA
d_gene: NA
v_gene: TRBV9
CDR3aa: CASSVDVVSTDTQYF
CDR3nt: TGTGCCAGCAGCGTAGATGTCGTTAGCACAGATACGCAGTATTTT

len: 15
j_gene: TRBJ1-2
abundance: many
d_gene: NA
v_gene: TRBV7-9
CDR3aa: CASSLEVGRAEGYTF
CDR3nt: TGTGCCAGCAGCTTAGAAGTCGGCAGGGCTGAGGGCTACACCTTC

len: 15
j_gene: TRBJ2-3
abundance: few
d_gene: TRBD2
v_gene: TRBV20-1
CDR3aa: CSARQGLAPQDTQYF
CDR3nt: TGCAGTGCTAGACAGGGACTAGCACCACAAGATACGCAGTATTTT

len: 11
j_gene: TRBJ1-2
abundance: NA
d_gene: NA
v_gene: TRBV28
CDR3aa: CASSTTGGYTF
CDR3nt: TGTGCCAGCAGTACGACAGGTGGCTACACCTTC

len: 11
j_gene: TRBJ1-1
abundance: NA
d_gene: NA
v_gene: TRBV20-1
CDR3aa: CSARERTEAFF
CDR3nt: TGCAGTGCTAGGGAAAGGACTGAAGCTTTCTTT

len: 14
j_gene: TRBJ1-2
abundance: many
d_gene: NA
v_gene: TRBV20-1
CDR3aa: CSATRDGRYYGYTF
CDR3nt: TGCAGTGCTACCCGGGACGGTCGATACTATGGCTACACCTTC

len: 16
j_gene: TRBJ2-2
abundance: NA
d_gene: TRBD2
v_gene: TRBV7-2
CDR3aa: CASSLAGGPGTGELFF
CDR3nt: TGTGCCAGCTCTCTAGCGGGGGGGCCGGGGACCGGGGAGCTGTTTTTT

len: 15
j_gene: TRBJ2-6
abundance: NA
d_gene: NA
v_gene: TRBV20-1
CDR3aa: CSARFRVSGANVLTF
CDR3nt: TGCAGTGCTAGATTCAGGGTTTCTGGGGCCAACGTCCTGACTTTC

len: 14
j_gene: TRBJ2-3
abundance: many
d_gene: NA
v_gene: TRBV12-3/TRBV12-4
CDR3aa: CASSHRQAADTQYF
CDR3nt: TGTGCCAGCAGCCACCGACAGGCGGCAGATACGCAGTATTTT

len: 12
j_gene: TRBJ2-7
abundance: once
d_gene: TRBD2
v_gene: TRBV20-1
CDR3aa: CSARSGGYEQYF
CDR3nt: TGCAGTGCACGTAGCGGGGGGTACGAGCAGTACTTC

len: 14
j_gene: TRBJ2-7
abundance: NA
d_gene: NA
v_gene: TRBV3-1
CDR3aa: CASSQGRATYEQYF
CDR3nt: TGTGCCAGCAGCCAAGGGAGAGCCACCTACGAGCAGTACTTC

len: 14
j_gene: TRBJ2-1
abundance: many
d_gene: TRBD2
v_gene: TRBV12-3/TRBV12-4
CDR3aa: CASSSSGRGNEQFF
CDR3nt: TGTGCCAGCAGTTCCAGCGGGAGGGGAAATGAGCAGTTCTTC